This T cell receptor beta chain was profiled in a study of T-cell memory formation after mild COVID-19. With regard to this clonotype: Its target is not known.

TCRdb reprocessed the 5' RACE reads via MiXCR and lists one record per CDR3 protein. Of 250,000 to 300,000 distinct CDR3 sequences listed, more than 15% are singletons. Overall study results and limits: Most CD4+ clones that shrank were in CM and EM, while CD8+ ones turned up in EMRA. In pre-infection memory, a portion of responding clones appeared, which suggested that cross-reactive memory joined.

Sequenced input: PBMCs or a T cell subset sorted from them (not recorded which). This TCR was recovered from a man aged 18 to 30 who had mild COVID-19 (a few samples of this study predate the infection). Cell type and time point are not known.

CDR3 amino acids: CASSLGLAGEPSYNEQFF. CDR3 bases: TGTGCCAGCAGCCTAGGACTAGCGGGGGAACCCTCCTACAATGAGCAGTTCTTC. The chain joins TRBV7-9 to TRBJ2-1; TRBD2 agrees at 13 bases. J was trimmed by 0 bases and V by 5 bases; bases with no gene match: 7. The CDR3 contains 18 residues. Germline lookup yields CDR1 SEHNR and CDR2 FQNEAQ (reference sequence).